This T cell receptor beta chain was profiled in a study of regulatory T cells in long-lasting Graves disease. Study-level information: Under 3 months of antithyroid drugs had been taken by newly diagnosed Graves' patients. Study-wide results and caveats: Only peripheral blood was studied, not thyroid tissue.

Germline-derived CDR1 and CDR2 are MDHEN and SYDVKM. V lost 1 base and J lost 1; bases outside the gene matches: 10. The CDR3 is 19 residues long. Building of the TCR beta libraries involved iRepertoire HTBI primers and Arm-PCR of CDR3 regions. MiXCR, run by TCRdb on the multiplex PCR reads, gives a single entry per CDR3 protein. Of around 400,000 distinct CDR3 sequences in the sample, about an eighth are singletons; the top ten hold around 18%. The time point denotes: newly diagnosed GD, antithyroid drugs for less than 3 months. RNA isolated from PBMCs was used to make the TCR library. A single count supports this clonotype. Antigen unknown. These same records also appear under a second study, on T cells in Graves' hyperthyroidism and ophthalmopathy.

This TCR came from a woman under 30 with Graves disease. V usage is TRBV28 and J usage is TRBJ2-3; 11 bases fit TRBD2. The sequencing here drew on peripheral blood mononuclear cells (PBMCs), taken at new diagnosis, from a patient treated with antithyroid drugs. The CDR3 sequence is CASSLFKGTLAGGTDTQYF. DNA for the CDR3: TGTGCCAGCAGTTTATTCAAAGGCACACTAGCGGGGGGCACAGATACGCAGTATTTT.